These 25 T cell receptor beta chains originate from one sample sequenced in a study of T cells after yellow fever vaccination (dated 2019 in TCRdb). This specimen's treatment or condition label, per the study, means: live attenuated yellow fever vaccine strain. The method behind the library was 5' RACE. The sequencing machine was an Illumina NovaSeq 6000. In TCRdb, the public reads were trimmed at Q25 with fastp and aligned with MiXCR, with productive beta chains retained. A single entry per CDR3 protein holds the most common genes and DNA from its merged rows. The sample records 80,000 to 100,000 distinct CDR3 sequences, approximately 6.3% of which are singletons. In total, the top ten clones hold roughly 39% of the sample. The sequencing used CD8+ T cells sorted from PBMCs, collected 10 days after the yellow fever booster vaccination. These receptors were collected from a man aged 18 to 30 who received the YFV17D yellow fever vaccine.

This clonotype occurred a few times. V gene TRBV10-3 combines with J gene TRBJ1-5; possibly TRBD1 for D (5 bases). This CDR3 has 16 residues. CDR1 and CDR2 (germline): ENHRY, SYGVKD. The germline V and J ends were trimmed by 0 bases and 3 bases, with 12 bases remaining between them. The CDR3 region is CAISESTAQNNQPQHF. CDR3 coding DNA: TGTGCCATCAGTGAGTCGACAGCCCAGAACAATCAGCCCCAGCATTTT.

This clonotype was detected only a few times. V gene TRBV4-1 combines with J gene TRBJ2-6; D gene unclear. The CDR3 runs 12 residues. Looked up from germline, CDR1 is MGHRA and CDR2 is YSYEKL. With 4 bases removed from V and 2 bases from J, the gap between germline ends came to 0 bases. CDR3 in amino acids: CASSPGANVLTF. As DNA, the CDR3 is TGCGCCAGCAGCCCTGGGGCCAACGTCCTGACTTTC.

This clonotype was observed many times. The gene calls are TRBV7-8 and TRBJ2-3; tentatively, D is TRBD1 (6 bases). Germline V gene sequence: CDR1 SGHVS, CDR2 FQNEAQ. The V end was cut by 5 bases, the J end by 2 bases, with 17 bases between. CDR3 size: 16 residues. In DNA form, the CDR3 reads TGTGCCAGCAGCCCCCGAGGGGGAGCGGTCACAGATACGCAGTATTTT. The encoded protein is CASSPRGGAVTDTQYF.

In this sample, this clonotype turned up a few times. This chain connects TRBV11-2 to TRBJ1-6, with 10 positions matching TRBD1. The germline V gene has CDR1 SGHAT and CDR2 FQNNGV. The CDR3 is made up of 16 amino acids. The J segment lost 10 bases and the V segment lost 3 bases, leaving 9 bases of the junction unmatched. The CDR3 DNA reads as TGTGCCAGCAGCTTGGATGGGACAGGGGTCGGCTCACCCCTCCACTTT. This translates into CASSLDGTGVGSPLHF.

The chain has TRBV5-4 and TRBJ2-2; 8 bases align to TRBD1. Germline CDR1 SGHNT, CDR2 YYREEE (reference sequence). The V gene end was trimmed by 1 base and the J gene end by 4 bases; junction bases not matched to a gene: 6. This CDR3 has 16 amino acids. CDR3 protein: CASSLPGGEFTGELFF. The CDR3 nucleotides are TGTGCCAGCAGCTTGCCAGGGGGCGAGTTCACCGGGGAGCTGTTTTTT. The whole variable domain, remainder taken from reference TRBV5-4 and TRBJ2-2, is ETGVTQSPTHLIKTRGQQVTLRCSSQSGHNTVSWYQQALGQGPQFIFQYYREEENGRGNFPPRFSGLQFPNYSSELNVNALELDDSALYLCASSLPGGEFTGELFFGEGSRLTVL.

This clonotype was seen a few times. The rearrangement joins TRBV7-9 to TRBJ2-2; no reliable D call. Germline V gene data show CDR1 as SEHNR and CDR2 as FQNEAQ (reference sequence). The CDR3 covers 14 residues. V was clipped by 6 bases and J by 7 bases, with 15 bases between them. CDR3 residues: CASSFLLGIGELFF. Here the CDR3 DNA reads TGTGCCAGCAGTTTCCTTCTTGGAATCGGGGAGCTGTTTTTT.

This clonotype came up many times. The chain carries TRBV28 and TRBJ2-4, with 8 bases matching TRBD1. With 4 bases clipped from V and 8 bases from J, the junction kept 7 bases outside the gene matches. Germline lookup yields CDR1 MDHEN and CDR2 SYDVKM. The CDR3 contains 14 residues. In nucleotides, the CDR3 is TGTGCCAGCAGTTCCCGACAGGGGATGCACATTCAGTACTTC. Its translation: CASSSRQGMHIQYF.

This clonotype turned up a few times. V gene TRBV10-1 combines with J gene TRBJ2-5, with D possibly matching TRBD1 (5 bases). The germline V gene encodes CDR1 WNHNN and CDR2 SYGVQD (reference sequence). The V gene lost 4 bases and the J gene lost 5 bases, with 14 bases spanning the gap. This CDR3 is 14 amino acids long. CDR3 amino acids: CASSGTTSGETQYF. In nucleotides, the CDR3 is TGCGCCAGCAGTGGGACAACGTCCGGTGAGACCCAGTACTTC.

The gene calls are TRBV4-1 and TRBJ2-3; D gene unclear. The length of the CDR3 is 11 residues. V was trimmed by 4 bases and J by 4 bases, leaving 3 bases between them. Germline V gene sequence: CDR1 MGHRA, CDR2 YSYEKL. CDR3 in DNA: TGCGCCAGCAGCCGAGCAGATACGCAGTATTTT. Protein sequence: CASSRADTQYF.

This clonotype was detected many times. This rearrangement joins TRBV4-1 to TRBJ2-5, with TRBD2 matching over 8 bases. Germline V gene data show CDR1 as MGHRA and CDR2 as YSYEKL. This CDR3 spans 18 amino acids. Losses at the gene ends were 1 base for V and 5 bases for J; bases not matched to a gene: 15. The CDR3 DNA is TGCGCCAGCAGCCAAGTGCCGGGGGGGCCTGGTGGCTCGGAGACCCAGTACTTC. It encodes CASSQVPGGPGGSETQYF.

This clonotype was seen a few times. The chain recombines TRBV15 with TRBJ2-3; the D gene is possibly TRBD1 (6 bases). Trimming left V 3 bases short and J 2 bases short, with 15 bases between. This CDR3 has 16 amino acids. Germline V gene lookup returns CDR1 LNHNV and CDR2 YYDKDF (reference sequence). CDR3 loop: CATSSQTGMVTDTQYF. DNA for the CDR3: TGTGCCACCAGCAGCCAAACAGGGATGGTCACAGATACGCAGTATTTT.

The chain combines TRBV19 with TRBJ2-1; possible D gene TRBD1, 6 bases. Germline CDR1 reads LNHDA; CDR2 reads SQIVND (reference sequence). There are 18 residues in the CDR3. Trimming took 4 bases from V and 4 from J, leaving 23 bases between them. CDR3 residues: CASSTLGGYRASYNEQFF. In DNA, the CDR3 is TGTGCCAGTAGTACCCTCGGCGGGTACAGGGCCTCGTACAATGAGCAGTTCTTC. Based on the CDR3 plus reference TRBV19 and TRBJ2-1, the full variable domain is DGGITQSPKYLFRKEGQNVTLSCEQNLNHDAMYWYRQDPGQGLRLIYYSQIVNDFQKGDIAEGYSVSREKKESFPLTVTSAQKNPTAFYLCASSTLGGYRASYNEQFFGPGTRLTVL.

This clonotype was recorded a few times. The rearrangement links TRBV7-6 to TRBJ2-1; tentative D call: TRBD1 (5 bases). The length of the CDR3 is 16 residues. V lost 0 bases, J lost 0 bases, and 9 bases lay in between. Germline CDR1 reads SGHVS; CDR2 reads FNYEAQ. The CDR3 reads CASSLAGRASYNEQFF. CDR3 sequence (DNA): TGTGCCAGCAGCTTAGCCGGCAGGGCCTCCTACAATGAGCAGTTCTTC.

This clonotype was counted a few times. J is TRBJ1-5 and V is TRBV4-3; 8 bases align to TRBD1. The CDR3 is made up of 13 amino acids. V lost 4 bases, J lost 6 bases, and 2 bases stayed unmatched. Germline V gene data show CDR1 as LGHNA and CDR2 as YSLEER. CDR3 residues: CASSRTGGQPQHF. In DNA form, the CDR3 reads TGCGCCAGCAGCCGAACAGGGGGTCAGCCCCAGCATTTT.

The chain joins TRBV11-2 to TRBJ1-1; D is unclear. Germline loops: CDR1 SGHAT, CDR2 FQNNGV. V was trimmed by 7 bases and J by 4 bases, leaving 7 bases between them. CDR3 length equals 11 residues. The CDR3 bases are TGTGCCAGCATAAAGGGCACTGAAGCTTTCTTT. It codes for CASIKGTEAFF.

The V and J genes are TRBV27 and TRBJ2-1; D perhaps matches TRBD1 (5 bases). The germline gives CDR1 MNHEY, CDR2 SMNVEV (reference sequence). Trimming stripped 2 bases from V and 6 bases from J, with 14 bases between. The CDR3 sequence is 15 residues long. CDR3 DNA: TGTGCCAGCAGTTTAGGCCAGACAGTCCCCAATGAGCAGTTCTTC. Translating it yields CASSLGQTVPNEQFF.

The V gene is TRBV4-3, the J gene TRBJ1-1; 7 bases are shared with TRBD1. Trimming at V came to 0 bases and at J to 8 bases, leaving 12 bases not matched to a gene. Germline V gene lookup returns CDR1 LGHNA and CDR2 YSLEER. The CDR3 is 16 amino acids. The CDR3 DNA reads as TGCGCCAGCAGCCAAGATCAGACAGGGAGATTCCTAGAAGCTTTCTTT. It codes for CASSQDQTGRFLEAFF.

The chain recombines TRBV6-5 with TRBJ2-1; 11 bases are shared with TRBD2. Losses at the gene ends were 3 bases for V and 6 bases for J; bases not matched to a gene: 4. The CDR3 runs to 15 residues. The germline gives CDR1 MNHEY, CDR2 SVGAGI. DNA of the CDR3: TGTGCCAGCAGTTATAGTAGCGGGGGGGCCAATGAGCAGTTCTTC. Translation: CASSYSSGGANEQFF.

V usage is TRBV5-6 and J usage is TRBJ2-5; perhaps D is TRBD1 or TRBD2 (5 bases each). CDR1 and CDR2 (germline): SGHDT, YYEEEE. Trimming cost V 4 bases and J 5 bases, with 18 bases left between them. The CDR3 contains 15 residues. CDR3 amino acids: CASSSTPGTGETQYF. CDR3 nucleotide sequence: TGTGCCAGCAGCAGTACCCCGGGGACCGGGGAGACCCAGTACTTC. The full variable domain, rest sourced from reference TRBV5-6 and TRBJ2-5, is DAGVTQSPTHLIKTRGQQVTLRCSPKSGHDTVSWYQQALGQGPQFIFQYYEEEERQRGNFPDRFSGHQFPNYSSELNVNALLLGDSALYLCASSSTPGTGETQYFGPGTRLLVL.

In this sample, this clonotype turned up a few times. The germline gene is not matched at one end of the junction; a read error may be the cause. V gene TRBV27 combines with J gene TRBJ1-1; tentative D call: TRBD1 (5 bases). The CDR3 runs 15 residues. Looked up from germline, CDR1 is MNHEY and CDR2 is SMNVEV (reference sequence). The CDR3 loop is CASSVSGLTNTEAFF. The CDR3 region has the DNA TGTGCCAGCAGTGTATCGGGACTTACGAACACTGAAGCTTTCTTT.

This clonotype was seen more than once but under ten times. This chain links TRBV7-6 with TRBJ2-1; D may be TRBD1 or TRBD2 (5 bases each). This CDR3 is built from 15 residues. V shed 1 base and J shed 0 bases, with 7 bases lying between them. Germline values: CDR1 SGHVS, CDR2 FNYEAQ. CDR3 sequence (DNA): TGTGCCAGCAGCTTAGATGGGGGCTCCTACAATGAGCAGTTCTTC. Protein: CASSLDGGSYNEQFF.

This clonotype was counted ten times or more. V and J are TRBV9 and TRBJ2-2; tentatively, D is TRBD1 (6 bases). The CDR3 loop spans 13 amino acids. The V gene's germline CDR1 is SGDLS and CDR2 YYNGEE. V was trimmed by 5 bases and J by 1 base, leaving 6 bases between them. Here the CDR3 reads CASRTGNTGELFF. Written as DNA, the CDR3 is TGTGCCAGCAGGACAGGGAACACCGGGGAGCTGTTTTTT.

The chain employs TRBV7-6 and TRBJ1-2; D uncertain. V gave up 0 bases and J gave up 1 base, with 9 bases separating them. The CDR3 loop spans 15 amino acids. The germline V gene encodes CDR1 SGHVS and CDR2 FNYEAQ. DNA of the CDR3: TGTGCCAGCAGCTTAGCAGGAGAGGATAACTATGGCTACACCTTC. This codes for CASSLAGEDNYGYTF.

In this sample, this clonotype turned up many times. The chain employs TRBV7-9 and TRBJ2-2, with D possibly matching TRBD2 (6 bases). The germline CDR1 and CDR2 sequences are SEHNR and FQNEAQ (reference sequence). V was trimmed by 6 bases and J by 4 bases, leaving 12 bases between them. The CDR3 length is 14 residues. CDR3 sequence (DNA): TGTGCCAGCAGTTTACAGGAGGGCACCGGGGAGCTGTTTTTT. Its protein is CASSLQEGTGELFF.

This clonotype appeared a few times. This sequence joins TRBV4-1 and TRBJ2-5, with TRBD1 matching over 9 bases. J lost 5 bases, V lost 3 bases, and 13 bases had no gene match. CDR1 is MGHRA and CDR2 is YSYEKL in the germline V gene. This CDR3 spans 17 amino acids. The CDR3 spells CASSHGQGFGGVETQYF. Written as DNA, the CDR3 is TGCGCCAGCAGCCACGGACAGGGGTTCGGCGGGGTCGAGACCCAGTACTTC.